This TCR beta chain was sequenced in a study of OX40 agonist ivuxolimab in advanced cancers. CDR3 length: 15 amino acids. The V segment lost 5 bases and the J segment 5 bases; nucleotides outside the gene matches: 4. Germline V gene sequence: CDR1 SEHNR, CDR2 FQNEAQ (reference sequence). Clones were read by immunoSEQ multiplex PCR, and TCRdb kept only the in-frame ones, dropping some. The sample lists 20,000 to 25,000 clones, 80% to 85% occurring once. Sequenced here: CD4+ or CD8+ T cells sorted from blood, sampled in a trial of the OX40 agonist ivuxolimab. This receptor was identified in an adult with an advanced solid tumor such as melanoma, head and neck, liver or kidney cancer. This rearrangement joins TRBV7-9 to TRBJ2-1; TRBD2 aligns across 12 bases. In DNA form, the CDR3 reads TGTGCCAGCAGCCAGACTAGCGGGAGCGACAATGAGCAGTTCTTC. Translated: CASSQTSGSDNEQFF.